The clone carrying this T cell receptor (beta chain) appeared once. This sample is drawn from a study of T cell changes during pregnancy in multiple sclerosis. Clones were sequenced by immunoSEQ multiplex PCR, and TCRdb holds only the in-frame ones, with some missing. This sample yields about 75,000 clones, of which 89% are seen a single time; approximately 1% belongs to the top ten. This CDR3 contains 16 residues. V lost 0 bases to trimming and J lost 4 bases, with 15 bases between them. Germline loops: CDR1 MGHRA, CDR2 YSYEKL. V usage is TRBV4-1 and J usage is TRBJ1-2; tentative D call: TRBD1 (5 bases). Sequencing was performed on peripheral blood, taken in the first trimester of pregnancy. The sequence was collected from a female donor in good health, enrolled as a control in a pregnancy study. DNA for the CDR3: TGCGCCAGCAGCCAAGATTCGACGGGGGTGACCTATGGCTACACCTTC. Amino acids: CASSQDSTGVTYGYTF.